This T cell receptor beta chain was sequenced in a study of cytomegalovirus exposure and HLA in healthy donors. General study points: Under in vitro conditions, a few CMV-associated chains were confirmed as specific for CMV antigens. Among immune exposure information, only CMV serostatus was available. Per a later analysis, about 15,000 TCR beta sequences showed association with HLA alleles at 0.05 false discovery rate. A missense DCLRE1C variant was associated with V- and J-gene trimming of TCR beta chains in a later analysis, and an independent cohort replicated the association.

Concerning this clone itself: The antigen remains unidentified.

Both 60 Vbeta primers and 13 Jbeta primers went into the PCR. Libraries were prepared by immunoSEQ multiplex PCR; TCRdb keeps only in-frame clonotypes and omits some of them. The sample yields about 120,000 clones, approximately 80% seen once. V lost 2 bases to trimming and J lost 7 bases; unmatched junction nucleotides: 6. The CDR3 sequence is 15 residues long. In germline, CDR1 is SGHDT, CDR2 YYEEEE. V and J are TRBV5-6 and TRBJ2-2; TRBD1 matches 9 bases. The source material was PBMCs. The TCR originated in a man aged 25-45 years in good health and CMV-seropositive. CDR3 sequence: CASSFGTGSHGELFF. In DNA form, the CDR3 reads TGTGCCAGCAGCTTCGGGACAGGGAGTCACGGGGAGCTGTTTTTT. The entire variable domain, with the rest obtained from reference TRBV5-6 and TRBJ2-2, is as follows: DAGVTQSPTHLIKTRGQQVTLRCSPKSGHDTVSWYQQALGQGPQFIFQYYEEEERQRGNFPDRFSGHQFPNYSSELNVNALLLGDSALYLCASSFGTGSHGELFFGEGSRLTVL.